The next 14 T cell receptor beta chains were all read from a single sample in a study of blood T cells in healthy people across ages. A second PCR, run for roughly 7 to 11 cycles, used a sample-barcoded 5' primer plus a J-beta primer mix. TCRdb called the 5' RACE reads again in MiXCR, with one record for every CDR3 protein. The sample includes about 730,000 distinct CDR3 sequences, approximately 43% seen only once; the top ten take 20% to 25%. Sample: blood. Receptors were obtained from a woman in her fifties or sixties in good health.

The chain has TRBV29-1 and TRBJ2-4; unclear D gene. The ends were cut back, 3 bases at V and 3 bases at J, with 9 bases in the middle. The CDR3 consists of 13 residues. Germline lookup yields CDR1 SQVTM and CDR2 ANQGSEA. The CDR3 reads CSVEGIGKNIQYF. CDR3 coding DNA: TGCAGCGTTGAGGGGATTGGCAAAAACATTCAGTACTTC.

V gene TRBV5-1 combines with J gene TRBJ2-1, with a weak D call TRBD1 (5 bases). The end of the DNA is better explained by TRBJ2-7, so the J call may be wrong. The CDR3 loop spans 15 amino acids. The V gene's germline CDR1 is SGHRS and CDR2 YFSETQ. The CDR3 nucleotides are TGCGCCAGCAGCGTTGACAGTAACTCCTACAATGAGCAGTACTTC. As protein: CASSVDSNSYNEQYF.

This clonotype was seen ten or more times. The chain uses TRBV7-2 and TRBJ2-3, with TRBD2 identical over 7 bases. The CDR3 totals 16 residues. V shed 3 bases, J shed 2 bases, and the junction held 8 bases outside the gene matches. CDR1 and CDR2 (germline): SGHTA, FQGNSA. The CDR3 loop reads CASSLGLSSHTDTQYF. The CDR3 bases are TGTGCCAGCAGCTTGGGACTATCTAGCCACACAGATACGCAGTATTTT.

This clonotype was seen only a few times. This rearrangement joins TRBV20-1 to TRBJ2-3, with D perhaps TRBD1 (5 bases). The germline V gene encodes CDR1 DFQATT and CDR2 SNEGSKA (reference sequence). The CDR3 runs 13 residues. V was trimmed by 3 bases and J by 4 bases, leaving 11 bases between them. CDR3 sequence reads: CSASPQGPDTQYF. CDR3 nucleotides: TGCAGTGCTAGCCCCCAGGGTCCAGATACGCAGTATTTT.

V gene TRBV20-1 combines with J gene TRBJ1-5; D gene uncertain. Trimming took 5 bases from V and 9 from J, leaving 14 bases between them. This CDR3 contains 12 residues. Germline values: CDR1 DFQATT, CDR2 SNEGSKA (reference sequence). Here the CDR3 DNA reads TGCAGTGCTGGTGATACACAGACGCCCCAGCATTTT. This codes for CSAGDTQTPQHF.

The chain combines TRBV20-1 with TRBJ2-1; perhaps D is TRBD1 or TRBD2 (5 bases each). Trimming took off 7 bases at V and 9 bases at J, with 22 bases between the two ends. Germline values: CDR1 DFQATT, CDR2 SNEGSKA (reference sequence). The CDR3 is made up of 14 amino acids. Here the CDR3 DNA reads TGCAGTGTTGTCGGGACGGGGATACGAGGTGAGCAGTTCTTC. Protein product: CSVVGTGIRGEQFF.

In nucleotides, the CDR3 is TGCAGCGCGGCGGCCGGACGGTACACCGGGGAGCTGTTTTTT. It specifies CSAAAGRYTGELFF. The J gene is TRBJ2-2, the V gene TRBV29-1; D remains unclear. The germline V gene encodes CDR1 SQVTM and CDR2 ANQGSEA. Trimming left V 7 bases short and J 3 bases short, with 15 bases between. This CDR3 region has 14 residues.

V is TRBV20-1 and J is TRBJ2-3; D might be TRBD1 or TRBD2, each matching 5 bases. V lost 3 bases to trimming and J lost 4 bases, with 8 bases between them. Germline CDR1 reads DFQATT; CDR2 reads SNEGSKA (reference sequence). CDR3 length: 12 amino acids. This CDR3 is CSARGRPDTQYF. CDR3 bases: TGCAGTGCTAGGGGACGCCCAGATACGCAGTATTTT.

The sample holds many counts of this clonotype. CDR3 sequence reads: CASSQVDYGYTF. CDR3 DNA: TGTGCCAGCAGCCAAGTTGATTATGGCTACACCTTC. The J gene is TRBJ1-2, the V gene TRBV3-1; no clear D. The V gene lost 1 base and the J gene lost 5 bases, with 5 bases spanning the gap. Germline V CDR1 and CDR2: LGHDT, YNNKEL (reference sequence). The length of the CDR3 is 12 residues. Full variable domain (rest looked up from reference TRBV3-1 and TRBJ1-2): DTAVSQTPKYLVTQMGNDKSIKCEQNLGHDTMYWYKQDSKKFLKIMFSYNNKELIINETVPNRFSPKSPDKAHLNLHINSLELGDSAVYFCASSQVDYGYTFGSGTRLTVV.

Worth noting for this clonotype: A clone one base away is much larger, so this may be a read error. The V and J genes are TRBV10-3 and TRBJ2-1; 9 bases line up with TRBD2. With the DNA end fitting TRBJ2-7 better, the J assignment may be wrong. The CDR3 totals 15 residues. The germline V gene encodes CDR1 ENHRY and CDR2 SYGVKD. In DNA form, the CDR3 reads TGTGCCATCAGTGGACTAGCGGATTCCTACAATGAGCAGTACTTC. Translated: CAISGLADSYNEQYF.

This clonotype was observed a handful of times. This chain connects TRBV5-1 to TRBJ2-5, with TRBD2 matching over 8 bases. Germline assignment: CDR1 SGHRS and CDR2 YFSETQ. This CDR3 spans 14 amino acids. Trimming took 4 bases from V and 4 from J; bases not matched to a gene: 6. The CDR3 loop reads CASSPSGGSETQYF. DNA for the CDR3: TGCGCCAGCAGCCCGAGCGGGGGATCAGAGACCCAGTACTTC.

The chain recombines TRBV3-1 with TRBJ2-5, with D perhaps matching TRBD2 (6 bases). Per the germline V gene, CDR1 is LGHDT and CDR2 is YNNKEL (reference sequence). The CDR3 loop spans 17 amino acids. V lost 6 bases, J lost 2 bases, and 22 bases lay in between. The CDR3 region has the DNA TGTGCCAGCAGTCCAAGGGGCAGGCGCGGGGAACAAGAGACCCAGTACTTC. Protein product: CASSPRGRRGEQETQYF.

The chain carries TRBV7-9 and TRBJ2-7; 7 bases are shared with TRBD1. The V gene end was trimmed by 5 bases and the J gene end by 2 bases; junction bases not matched to a gene: 6. This CDR3 has 14 residues. Germline loops: CDR1 SEHNR, CDR2 FQNEAQ (reference sequence). The chain's CDR3 is CASSPTTGTYEQYF. The CDR3, as DNA: TGTGCCAGCAGCCCGACGACAGGGACCTACGAGCAGTACTTC.

The chain joins TRBV7-2 to TRBJ1-1, with a weak D call TRBD1 (6 bases). There are 16 residues in the CDR3. Germline V lookup: CDR1 SGHTA, CDR2 FQGNSA. The V end was cut by 0 bases, the J end by 3 bases, with 14 bases between. CDR3 protein: CASSLAVGRGHTEAFF. CDR3 nucleotides: TGTGCCAGCAGCTTAGCGGTTGGCAGGGGACACACTGAAGCTTTCTTT.